This T cell receptor (beta chain) derives from a study of PD-L1 blockade in urothelial cancer. About the research overall: Prior regimens of chemotherapy numbered 0 to 3 per patient. After treatment start, blood was analyzed at 3 weeks (second dose) and at 6 weeks.

Time point here: pretreatment peripheral blood. A total of 1 to 8 samples per patient were collected pretreatment and on-treatment. This CDR3 spans 12 amino acids. The germline V gene has CDR1 SQVTM and CDR2 ANQGSEA. Trimming removed 0 bases from V and 7 bases from J, with 9 bases in between. In each PCR, synthetic TCR analog templates were spiked in. Measured with immunoSEQ multiplex PCR; TCRdb has only the in-frame clones, and not every one. The sample lists approximately 52,000 clones, 75% occurring once. The TCR comes from a man between 70 and 80 years old with urothelial cancer. This specimen consisted of PBMCs, obtained around atezolizumab (anti-PD-L1) treatment. V is TRBV29-1 and J is TRBJ1-1; D is uncertain. CDR3 DNA sequence: TGCAGCGTTGAAGATAAGGAGGTTGAAGCTTTCTTT. This sequence encodes CSVEDKEVEAFF.